This section outlines one T cell receptor (beta chain) sequence together with its context. These data come from a study of immune characterization of retroperitoneal liposarcoma. TCRdb reprocessed the PCR reads via MiXCR and lists one record per CDR3 protein. The profile shows over 3,000 distinct CDR3 sequences, roughly 46% of them singletons. V gave up 6 bases and J gave up 13 bases, with 25 bases separating them. Germline loops: CDR1 KGHSH, CDR2 LQKENI. The CDR3 consists of 15 residues. The sequenced sample was tumor tissue. The chain joins TRBV18 to TRBJ2-1; D tentatively reads TRBD1 or TRBD2 (5 bases each). The source is a male donor with retroperitoneal liposarcoma. CDR3 amino acids: CASSRPGQGSETQFF. CDR3 DNA: TGTGCCAGCTCTCGCCCGGGGCAGGGTTCAGAGACCCAGTTCTTC.